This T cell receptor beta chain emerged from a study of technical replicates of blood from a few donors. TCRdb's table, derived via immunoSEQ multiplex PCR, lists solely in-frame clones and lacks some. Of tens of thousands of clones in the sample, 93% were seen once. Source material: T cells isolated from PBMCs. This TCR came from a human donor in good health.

The CDR3 bases are TGCGCCAGCAGCCCCCAGGCCGTGTATGAGCAGTTCTTC. The encoded protein is CASSPQAVYEQFF. The V and J genes are TRBV4-1 and TRBJ2-1; D is uncertain. Trimming removed 4 bases from V and 8 bases from J, with 12 bases in between. This CDR3 is 13 amino acids long. Germline V gene lookup returns CDR1 MGHRA and CDR2 YSYEKL.